This TCR beta chain is from a study of T-cell reconstitution after alpha-beta-depleted transplantation in children. This clonotype was detected only a few times. Researchers prepared the TCRbeta library using unique molecular identifiers, the study reports. One entry per CDR3 protein results from TCRdb running MiXCR on the PCR reads. The sample carries approximately 400,000 distinct CDR3 sequences, roughly a tenth recorded once. Unmatched junction bases numbered 6, after V lost 4 bases and J lost 1 base. Germline CDR1 SGHKS, CDR2 YYEKEE (reference sequence). The length of the CDR3 is 16 residues. The V call is TRBV5-5, the J call TRBJ2-7; 12 bases line up with TRBD2. The sample in question was PBMCs from the stem cell graft donor, obtained from the stem cell graft. The sequence came from a human donor who donated a stem cell graft to a child with acute myeloid leukemia. The CDR3 spells CASSLTGTSGSYEQYF. Here the CDR3 DNA reads TGTGCCAGCAGCCTAACCGGGACTAGCGGGTCCTACGAGCAGTACTTC. The full variable domain, rest sourced from reference TRBV5-5 and TRBJ2-7, is DAGVTQSPTHLIKTRGQQVTLRCSPISGHKSVSWYQQVLGQGPQFIFQYYEKEERGRGNFPDRFSARQFPNYSSELNVNALLLGDSALYLCASSLTGTSGSYEQYFGPGTRLTVT.